This T cell receptor (beta chain) was observed in a study of blood T cell repertoires in COVID-19. Study-wide background: Acute-phase and convalescent COVID-19 samples originated in the United States, Italy and Spain.

In the original workflow: Cell counts per sample came from amplifying reference gene primers. Sequencing used immunoSEQ multiplex PCR; TCRdb keeps in-frame clones, though not all of them. V, J and clone size derive from that table, while D and trimming were established from the DNA sequence. The repertoire includes about 160,000 clones, about 74% of them detected once, and roughly 8.6% sits in the top ten. Trimming cost V 5 bases and J 6 bases, with 24 bases left between them. This CDR3 contains 18 residues. Germline CDR1 is SGHDT and CDR2 is YYEEEE. This receptor was taken from a man between 60 and 75 years old with acute or convalescent COVID-19. The V gene is TRBV5-6, the J gene TRBJ1-6; D possibly corresponds to TRBD1 (6 bases). Sequenced sample: peripheral blood. The CDR3: CASRLRGATSLGNSPLHF. CDR3 DNA: TGTGCCAGCAGGTTGCGGGGGGCAACAAGTCTCGGTAATTCACCCCTCCACTTT.